Given below is one TCR beta chain in context. CDR3 length: 16 residues. Germline CDR1 is LGHNA and CDR2 is YNFKEQ. Trimming cost V 0 bases and J 0 bases, with 9 bases left between them. The data originate from a study of blood T cell repertoires in COVID-19. The overall study: Samples came from the United States, Italy and Spain, spanning acute and convalescent COVID-19. The analysed material was cDNA or gDNA that came from T cells, B-cell-depleted T cells, or PBMCs.

Sequencing was performed with immunoSEQ multiplex PCR; in TCRdb, only in-frame clones are kept and a portion is missing. The data show some 80,000 clones, about four fifths seen once. This chain connects TRBV4-2 to TRBJ1-5; D gene uncertain. The sample was peripheral blood. This receptor was identified in a woman aged 40 to 50 with active or convalescent COVID-19. The CDR3: CASSQDQRDSNQPQHF. The DNA for the CDR3 is TGTGCCAGCAGCCAAGATCAGCGGGATAGCAATCAGCCCCAGCATTTT.